These T cell receptor beta chains were read from a single sample in a study of Ad26.COV2.S vaccination and SARS-CoV-2 variants. Using immunoSEQ multiplex PCR, the repertoire was profiled, and TCRdb retains in-frame clones only, with some absent. The sample has approximately 400,000 clones; under 95% are singletons. Sequencing used peripheral blood, obtained after recovery from COVID-19. These receptors originate from a human donor who had recovered from COVID-19. Each CDR3 is given with its conserved first and last residue. Each record gives: clone size, D gene, V gene, J gene, CDR3 protein, CDR3 DNA. D genes are given only for firm matches. For some rows the clone size is stated as once, few or many, or as a class when expanded; others skip it.

>-|TRBD2|TRBV6-2/TRBV6-3|TRBJ2-3
CASSYGGGGDTQYF
TGTGCCAGCAGTTACGGGGGGGGTGGAGATACGCAGTATTTT
>-|TRBD2|TRBV5-1|TRBJ2-5
CASSPRGGETQYF
TGCGCCAGCAGCCCGCGGGGGGGTGAGACCCAGTACTTC
>-|-|TRBV5-6|TRBJ1-2
CASRAGPANYGYTF
TGTGCCAGCAGAGCCGGGCCAGCTAACTATGGCTACACCTTC
>-|-|TRBV9|TRBJ1-1
CASSGPRGTEAFF
TGTGCCAGCAGCGGCCCCAGGGGCACTGAAGCTTTCTTT
>-|TRBD1|TRBV27|TRBJ2-5
CASSLSPPGQGQSSPIQETQYF
TGTGCCAGCAGTTTATCTCCGCCGGGACAGGGGCAATCAAGCCCTATACAAGAGACCCAGTACTTC
>-|-|TRBV15|TRBJ1-5
CATSRDRLEGGNQPQHF
TGTGCCACCAGCAGAGATCGTTTGGAAGGTGGCAATCAGCCCCAGCATTTT
>-|-|TRBV15|TRBJ1-1
CATSRGRGQNTEAFF
TGTGCCACCAGCAGAGGCAGAGGACAGAACACTGAAGCTTTCTTT
>-|-|TRBV7-9|TRBJ1-2
CASSLPLATLTGYTF
TGTGCCAGCAGCTTACCACTTGCGACCCTGACGGGCTACACCTTC
>-|-|TRBV6-5|TRBJ1-3
CASSRGNTIYF
TGTGCCAGCTCGAGGGGAAACACCATATATTTT
>-|-|TRBV7-8|TRBJ1-5
CASSLARVPNQPQHF
TGTGCCAGCAGCTTAGCAAGGGTGCCCAATCAGCCCCAGCATTTT
>few|-|TRBV10-3|TRBJ1-5
CAIRAAGTSNQPQHF
TGTGCCATCAGAGCCGCAGGGACTAGCAATCAGCCCCAGCATTTT
>-|TRBD1|TRBV10-2|TRBJ1-2
CATGTGGENYGYTF
TGCGCCACCGGGACAGGGGGCGAAAACTATGGCTACACCTTC
>-|-|TRBV11-2|TRBJ1-4
CASSLVSGEKLFF
TGTGCCAGCAGCTTGGTGTCGGGTGAAAAACTGTTTTTT
>-|-|TRBV7-3|TRBJ2-4
CASSEPRQEKCNIQYF
TGTGCCAGCAGCGAACCGCGACAGGAGAAGTGTAACATTCAGTACTTC
>-|-|TRBV6-1|TRBJ2-2
CASSELGGYSGELFF
TGTGCCAGCAGTGAACTTGGAGGTTACTCCGGGGAGCTGTTTTTT
>-|-|TRBV5-1|TRBJ2-1
CASSLSLLQGNEQFF
TGCGCCAGCAGCTTGAGCCTTCTCCAGGGGAATGAGCAGTTCTTC
>once|-|TRBV2|TRBJ1-1
CASRTGTGTEAFF
TGTGCCAGCAGAACAGGGACGGGCACTGAAGCTTTCTTT
>-|-|TRBV7-9|TRBJ1-5
CASGHPGARDENQPQHF
TGTGCCAGCGGACACCCAGGGGCGAGAGATGAGAATCAGCCCCAGCATTTT